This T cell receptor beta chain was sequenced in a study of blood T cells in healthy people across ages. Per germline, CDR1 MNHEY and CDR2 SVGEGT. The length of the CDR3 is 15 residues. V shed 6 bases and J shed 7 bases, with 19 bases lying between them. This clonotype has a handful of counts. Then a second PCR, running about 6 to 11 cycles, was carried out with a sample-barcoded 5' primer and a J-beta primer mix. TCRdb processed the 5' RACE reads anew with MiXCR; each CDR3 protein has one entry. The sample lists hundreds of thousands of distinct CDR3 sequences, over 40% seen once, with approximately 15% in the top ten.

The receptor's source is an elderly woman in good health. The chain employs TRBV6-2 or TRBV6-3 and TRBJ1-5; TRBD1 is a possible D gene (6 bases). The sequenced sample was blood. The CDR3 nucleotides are TGTGCCAGCAGCCATACAGGGAGGGGCAGACAGCCCCAGCATTTT. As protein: CASSHTGRGRQPQHF.